This TCR beta chain was found in a study of blood T cell repertoires in COVID-19. Losses at the gene ends were 7 bases for V and 10 bases for J; bases not matched to a gene: 7. The CDR3 is made up of 14 amino acids. The germline V gene encodes CDR1 MNHEY and CDR2 SVGAGI. Seattle's enrolled individuals joined amid active infection and were then monitored longitudinally. Per the original methods: Reference gene primer amplification yielded estimated nucleated cell counts. Libraries were prepared by immunoSEQ multiplex PCR; TCRdb keeps only in-frame clonotypes and omits some of them. V, J and clone size are those of that table, while D and trimming were read from the DNA. The data show about 170,000 clones, roughly 81% seen once.

The chain recombines TRBV6-5 with TRBJ2-1; 13 bases map to TRBD2. The sequencing sample was made of peripheral blood. This clonotype was obtained from an elderly woman with COVID-19, enrolled during active disease. The CDR3 DNA sequence: TGTGCCAGCACTTGGACTAGCGGGAGACGCGAGCAGTTCTTC. Translating gives CASTWTSGRREQFF.